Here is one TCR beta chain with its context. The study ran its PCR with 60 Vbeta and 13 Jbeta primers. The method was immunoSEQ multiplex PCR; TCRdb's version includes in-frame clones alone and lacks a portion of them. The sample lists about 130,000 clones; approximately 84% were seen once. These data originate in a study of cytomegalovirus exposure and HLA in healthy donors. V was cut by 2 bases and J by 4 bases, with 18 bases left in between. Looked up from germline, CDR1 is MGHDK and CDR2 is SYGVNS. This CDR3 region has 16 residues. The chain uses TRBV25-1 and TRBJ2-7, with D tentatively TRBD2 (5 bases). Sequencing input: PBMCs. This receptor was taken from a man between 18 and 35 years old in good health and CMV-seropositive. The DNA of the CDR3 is TGTGCCAGCAGTGAAAACGGCGGGCCGCGGATGTACGAGCAGTACTTC. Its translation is CASSENGGPRMYEQYF.